This T cell receptor (beta chain) was observed in a study of human T cells and chemical hapten exposure. Study-level information: The patch tests put 0.01% DPC on the skin of the upper back and were read 6 days later. The study enrolled mostly female patients with alopecia areata, totalis or universalis. TCR yield per sample varied, mainly due to pooled library volumes.

The time point denotes: patch test 2, 6 weeks after DPC sensitization. Stated treatment: therapeutic diphenylcyclopropenone sensitization with weekly scalp DPC. There are many counts of this clonotype. In germline, CDR1 is SNHLY, CDR2 FYNNEI. Trimming cost V 6 bases and J 6 bases, with 17 bases left between them. The CDR3 sequence is 15 residues long. TCRdb reprocessed the RACE reads via MiXCR and lists one record per CDR3 protein. This sample has around 82,000 distinct CDR3 sequences, with 6.5% to 8.5% found just once. The J gene is TRBJ1-4, the V gene TRBV2; D uncertain. The receptor comes from a woman in her twenties or thirties with alopecia areata. Some clones in this sample may be carry-over from other donors' samples. The sample here was whole blood, taken in connection with sensitization to the hapten diphenylcyclopropenone (DPC). The CDR3 coding sequence is TGTGCCAGCAGACTTGACCAGAATCCGTATGAAAAACTGTTTTTT. Translation gives CASRLDQNPYEKLFF.